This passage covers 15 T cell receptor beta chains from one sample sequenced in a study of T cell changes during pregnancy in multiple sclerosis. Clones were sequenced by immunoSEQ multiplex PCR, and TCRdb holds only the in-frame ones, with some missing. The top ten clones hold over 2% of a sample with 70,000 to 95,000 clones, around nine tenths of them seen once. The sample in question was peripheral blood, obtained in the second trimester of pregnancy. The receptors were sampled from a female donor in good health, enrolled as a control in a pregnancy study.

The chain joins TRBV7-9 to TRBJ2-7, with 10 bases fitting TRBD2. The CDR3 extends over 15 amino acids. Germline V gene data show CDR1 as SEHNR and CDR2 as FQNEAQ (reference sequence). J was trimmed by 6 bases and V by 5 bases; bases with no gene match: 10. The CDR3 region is CASSRPSGGASEQYF. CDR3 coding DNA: TGTGCCAGCAGCCGACCAAGCGGGGGGGCCTCCGAGCAGTACTTC.

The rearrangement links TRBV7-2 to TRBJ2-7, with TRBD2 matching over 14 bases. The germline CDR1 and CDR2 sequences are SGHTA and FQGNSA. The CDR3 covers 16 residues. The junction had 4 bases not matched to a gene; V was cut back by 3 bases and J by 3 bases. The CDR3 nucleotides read TGTGCCAGCAGCTTCCGGACTAGCGGGGGGATCTACGAGCAGTACTTC. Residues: CASSFRTSGGIYEQYF.

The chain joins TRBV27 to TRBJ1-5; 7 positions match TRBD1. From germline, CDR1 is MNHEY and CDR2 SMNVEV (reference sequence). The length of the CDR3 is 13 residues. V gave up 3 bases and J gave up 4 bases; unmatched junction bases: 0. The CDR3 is CASSLTGNQPQHF. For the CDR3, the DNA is TGTGCCAGCAGTTTGACAGGGAATCAGCCCCAGCATTTT.

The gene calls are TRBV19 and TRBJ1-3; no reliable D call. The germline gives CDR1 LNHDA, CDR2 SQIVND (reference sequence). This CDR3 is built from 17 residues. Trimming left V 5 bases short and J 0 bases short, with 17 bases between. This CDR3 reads CASSPTTFLISGNTIYF. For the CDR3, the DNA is TGTGCCAGTAGTCCCACAACCTTCTTAATCTCTGGAAACACCATATATTTT.

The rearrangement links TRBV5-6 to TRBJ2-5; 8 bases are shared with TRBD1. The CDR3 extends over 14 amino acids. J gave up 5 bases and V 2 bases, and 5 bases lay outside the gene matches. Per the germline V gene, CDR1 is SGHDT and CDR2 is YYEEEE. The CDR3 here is CASSFQDRAETQYF. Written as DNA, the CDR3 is TGTGCCAGCAGCTTCCAGGACAGGGCTGAGACCCAGTACTTC.

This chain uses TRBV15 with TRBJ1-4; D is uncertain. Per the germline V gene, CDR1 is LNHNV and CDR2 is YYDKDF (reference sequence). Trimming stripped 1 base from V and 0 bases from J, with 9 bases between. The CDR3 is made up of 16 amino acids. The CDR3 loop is CATSRGQLATNEKLFF. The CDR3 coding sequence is TGTGCCACCAGCAGAGGCCAACTTGCAACTAATGAAAAACTGTTTTTT.

In nucleotides, the CDR3 is TGTGCCAGCAGCTTAGGTTGGGGGCAGGTTGATTCACCCCTCCACTTT. Residues: CASSLGWGQVDSPLHF. The V gene is TRBV11-2, the J gene TRBJ1-6, with D maybe TRBD1 (6 bases). The CDR3 contains 16 residues. The V gene lost 1 base and the J gene lost 8 bases, with 15 bases spanning the gap. CDR1 SGHAT and CDR2 FQNNGV come from the germline V gene.

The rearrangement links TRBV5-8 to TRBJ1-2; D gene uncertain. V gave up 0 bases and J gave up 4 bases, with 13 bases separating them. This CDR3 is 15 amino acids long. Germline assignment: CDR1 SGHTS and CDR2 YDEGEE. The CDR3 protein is CASSLGSRDFYGYTF. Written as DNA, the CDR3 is TGTGCCAGCAGCTTGGGGTCCAGAGACTTCTATGGCTACACCTTC.

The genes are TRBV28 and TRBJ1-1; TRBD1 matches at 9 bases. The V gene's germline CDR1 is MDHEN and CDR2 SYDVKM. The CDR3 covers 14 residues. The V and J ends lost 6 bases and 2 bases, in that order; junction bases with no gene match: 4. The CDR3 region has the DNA TGTGCCAGCAGGACAGGGGGAGTTAACACTGAAGCTTTCTTT. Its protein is CASRTGGVNTEAFF.

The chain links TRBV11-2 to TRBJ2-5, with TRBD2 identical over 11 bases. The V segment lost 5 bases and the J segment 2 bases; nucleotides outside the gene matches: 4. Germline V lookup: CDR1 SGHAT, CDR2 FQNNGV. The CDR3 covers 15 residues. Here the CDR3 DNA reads TGTGCCAGCAGCAACATAGCGGGGGGGCAAGAGACCCAGTACTTC. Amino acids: CASSNIAGGQETQYF.

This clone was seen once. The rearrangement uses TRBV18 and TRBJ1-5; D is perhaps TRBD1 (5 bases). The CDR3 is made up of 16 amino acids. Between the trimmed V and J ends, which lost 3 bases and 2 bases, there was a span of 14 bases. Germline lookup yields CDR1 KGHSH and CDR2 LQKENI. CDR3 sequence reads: CASSPFEQGGNQPQHF. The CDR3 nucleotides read TGTGCCAGCTCACCTTTCGAGCAGGGCGGCAATCAGCCCCAGCATTTT. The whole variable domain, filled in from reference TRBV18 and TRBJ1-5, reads NAGVMQNPRHLVRRRGQEARLRCSPMKGHSHVYWYRQLPEEGLKFMVYLQKENIIDESGMPKERFSAEFPKEGPSILRIQQVVRGDSAAYFCASSPFEQGGNQPQHFGDGTRLSIL.

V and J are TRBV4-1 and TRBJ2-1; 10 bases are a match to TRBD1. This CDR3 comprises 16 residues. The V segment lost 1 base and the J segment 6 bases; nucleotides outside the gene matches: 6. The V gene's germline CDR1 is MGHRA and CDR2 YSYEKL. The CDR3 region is CASSQGMGQGTNEQFF. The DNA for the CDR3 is TGCGCCAGCAGCCAAGGGATGGGACAGGGGACCAATGAGCAGTTCTTC.

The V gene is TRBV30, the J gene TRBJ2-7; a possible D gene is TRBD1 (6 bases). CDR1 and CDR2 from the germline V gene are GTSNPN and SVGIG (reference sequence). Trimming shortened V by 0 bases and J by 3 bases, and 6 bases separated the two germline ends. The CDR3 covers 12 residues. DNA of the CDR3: TGTGCCTGGAGTGTAGGGGGCTACGAGCAGTACTTC. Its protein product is CAWSVGGYEQYF.

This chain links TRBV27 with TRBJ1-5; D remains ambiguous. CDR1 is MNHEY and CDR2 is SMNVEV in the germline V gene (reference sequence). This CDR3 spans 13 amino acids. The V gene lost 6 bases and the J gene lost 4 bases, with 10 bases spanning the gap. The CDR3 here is CASRGRMNQPQHF. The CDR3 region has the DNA TGTGCCAGCAGGGGGAGGATGAATCAGCCCCAGCATTTT.

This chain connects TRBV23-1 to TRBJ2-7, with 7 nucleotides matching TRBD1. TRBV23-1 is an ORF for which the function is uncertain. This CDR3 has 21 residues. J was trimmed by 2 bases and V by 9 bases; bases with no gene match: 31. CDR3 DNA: TGCGCCAGAGGCTTTGCGACACGCTTACTCATTGACAGGGTCAAAGCCTACGAGCAGTACTTC. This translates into CARGFATRLLIDRVKAYEQYF.